The 25 T cell receptor beta chains below all came from one sample that was sequenced in a study of blood T cell repertoires in COVID-19 (dated by TCRdb to about 2020). The library was obtained by the immunoSEQ multiplex PCR assay. The table was pulled from immuneACCESS by TCRdb, which kept in-frame rearrangements only. Such tables lose some clones; where checked, under half of the loss comes from unresolved V genes, and the rest has no known cause. The table for this sample lists under 200,000 clones; 70% to 90% of them were counted only once. Together, the top ten hold 7.5% to 9.5% of the sample. Sequenced input: peripheral blood. The receptors come from a man aged 40-55 years who had recovered from COVID-19.

The chain employs TRBV12-5 and TRBJ2-3; tentative D call: TRBD2 (7 bases). V was clipped by 3 bases and J by 4 bases, with 14 bases between them. The germline V gene has CDR1 LGHNT and CDR2 FRNRAP. The CDR3 extends over 15 amino acids. Here the CDR3 DNA reads TGTGCTAGTGGTTTCTGGGGGGGCGCGTCAGATACGCAGTATTTT. Residues: CASGFWGGASDTQYF.

This chain uses TRBV18 with TRBJ1-3, with D maybe TRBD1 (5 bases). CDR1 and CDR2 (germline): KGHSH, LQKENI. This CDR3 is built from 14 residues. Trimming removed 3 bases from V and 4 bases from J, with 10 bases in between. The chain's CDR3 is CASSPGGLGNTIYF. CDR3 DNA sequence: TGTGCCAGCTCACCGGGGGGTCTCGGAAACACCATATATTTT.

This rearrangement joins TRBV9 to TRBJ1-6; D gene unclear. Trimming pared 6 bases from V and 3 bases from J, leaving 22 bases between. The CDR3 covers 18 residues. The germline CDR1 and CDR2 sequences are SGDLS and YYNGEE. The CDR3, as DNA: TGTGCCAGCATCCTAGCTGCGGGGAGGAAAGACTATAATTCACCCCTCCACTTT. Translation gives CASILAAGRKDYNSPLHF. The full variable domain, its missing parts supplied by reference TRBV9 and TRBJ1-6, is DSGVTQTPKHLITATGQRVTLRCSPRSGDLSVYWYQQSLDQGLQFLIQYYNGEERAKGNILERFSAQQFPDLHSELNLSSLELGDSALYFCASILAAGRKDYNSPLHFGNGTRLTVT.

The rearrangement joins TRBV7-2 to TRBJ2-7; 7 bases align to TRBD1. CDR1 and CDR2 (germline): SGHTA, FQGNSA. Unmatched junction bases numbered 7, after V lost 5 bases and J lost 3 bases. The CDR3 contains 14 residues. The CDR3 loop reads CASSPTGTHYEQYF. The CDR3 bases are TGTGCCAGCAGCCCGACAGGGACGCACTACGAGCAGTACTTC.

The CDR3 DNA reads TGCGCCAGCAGCCCGAGGGACAAGGGGACCCTAACAGATACGCAGTATTTT. Amino acids: CASSPRDKGTLTDTQYF. The rearrangement links TRBV4-1 to TRBJ2-3; maybe TRBD1 (6 bases). CDR3 length equals 17 residues. Trimming took 4 bases from V and 3 from J, leaving 20 bases between them. Germline V gene data show CDR1 as MGHRA and CDR2 as YSYEKL.

The chain carries TRBV12-3 or TRBV12-4 and TRBJ2-3; D ambiguous. The germline V and J ends were trimmed by 6 bases and 5 bases, with 6 bases remaining between them. There are 11 residues in the CDR3. Here the CDR3 DNA reads TGTGCCAGCAGCCTAGGAGATACGCAGTATTTT. Its protein product is CASSLGDTQYF.

A single count supports this clone. V is TRBV7-8 and J is TRBJ2-3, with D maybe TRBD1 (6 bases). The CDR3 is made up of 14 amino acids. The V and J ends lost 4 bases and 9 bases respectively, with 17 bases between them. Germline assignment: CDR1 SGHVS and CDR2 FQNEAQ. This chain's CDR3 is CASSSLQGHKTQYF. CDR3 nucleotide sequence: TGTGCCAGCAGCTCCTTACAGGGTCATAAGACGCAGTATTTT.

In this sample, this clone turned up a few times. The chain employs TRBV10-3 and TRBJ1-3; 8 bases are shared with TRBD1. V dropped 8 bases and J dropped 3; count of bases not matched to a gene: 9. In germline, CDR1 is ENHRY, CDR2 SYGVKD. This CDR3 is 15 amino acids long. CDR3 sequence (DNA): TGTGCCATCTCGCGCCTCGACAGGGGTGGAAACACCATATATTTT. Protein: CAISRLDRGGNTIYF.

The gene calls are TRBV24-1 and TRBJ2-3; D is uncertain. Germline loops: CDR1 KGHDR, CDR2 SFDVKD. The CDR3 has 14 residues. V lost 7 bases to trimming and J lost 0 bases, with 10 bases between them. CDR3 residues: CATSETSSTDTQYF. In DNA, the CDR3 is TGTGCCACCAGCGAAACTTCTAGCACAGATACGCAGTATTTT.

The chain uses TRBV6-5 and TRBJ2-7; D is unresolved. The germline CDR1 and CDR2 sequences are MNHEY and SVGAGI. The CDR3 is 15 residues long. V was cut by 7 bases and J by 0 bases, with 16 bases left in between. CDR3 DNA: TGTGCCAGCATTAGAGCAGGCGTTAGCTCCTACGAGCAGTACTTC. Encoded protein: CASIRAGVSSYEQYF.

The rearrangement uses TRBV7-2 and TRBJ2-6, with a weak D call TRBD1 (5 bases). CDR3 length equals 17 residues. Deletions cut 0 bases from V and 0 bases from J, with 9 bases between. The germline V gene encodes CDR1 SGHTA and CDR2 FQGNSA. DNA for the CDR3: TGTGCCAGCAGCTTAGCCAACACAGGCTCTGGGGCCAACGTCCTGACTTTC. This gives the protein CASSLANTGSGANVLTF.

This clone appeared once. The rearrangement uses TRBV7-9 and TRBJ2-5; 7 bases map to TRBD1. The V segment lost 1 base and the J segment 4 bases; nucleotides outside the gene matches: 6. CDR3 length equals 15 residues. Germline V gene data show CDR1 as SEHNR and CDR2 as FQNEAQ (reference sequence). The DNA for the CDR3 is TGTGCCAGCAGCTTAGGACAGAGGGGGCCAGAGACCCAGTACTTC. It is translated as CASSLGQRGPETQYF.

This chain uses TRBV4-3 with TRBJ2-2; 10 positions agree with TRBD1. The ends lost 3 bases at V and 7 bases at J; junction bases unmatched: 5. Germline V gene data show CDR1 as LGHNA and CDR2 as YSLEER. The CDR3 loop spans 15 amino acids. CDR3 in DNA: TGCGCCAGCAGCCAGGACAGGGGGTTCGGCGGGGAGCTGTTTTTT. This sequence encodes CASSQDRGFGGELFF.

The chain employs TRBV3-1 (or the pseudogene TRBV3-2) and TRBJ1-4; the D is unclear. CDR1 is LGHDT and CDR2 is YNNKEL in the germline V gene (reference sequence). This CDR3 is 19 amino acids long. V dropped 0 bases and J dropped 0 bases, with 17 bases sitting between them. The CDR3 region has the DNA TGTGCCAGCAGCCAAGATGGTCGGGTATTAAGCGCAACTAATGAAAAACTGTTTTTT. Translating it yields CASSQDGRVLSATNEKLFF.

The chain has TRBV3-1 (or the pseudogene TRBV3-2) and TRBJ2-4; D call uncertain. The CDR3 extends over 13 amino acids. The germline V and J ends were trimmed by 2 bases and 7 bases, with 9 bases remaining between them. CDR1 LGHDT and CDR2 YNNKEL come from the germline V gene (reference sequence). In DNA form, the CDR3 reads TGTGCCAGCAGCCAAACCAAGAGGAACATTCAGTACTTC. This translates into CASSQTKRNIQYF.

The chain recombines TRBV9 with TRBJ2-7; TRBD1 matches 10 bases. With V trimmed by 4 bases and J by 3 bases, 7 bases remained unmatched. There are 15 residues in the CDR3. CDR1 is SGDLS and CDR2 is YYNGEE in the germline V gene. CDR3 in amino acids: CASSPGQGGFYEQYF. In DNA, the CDR3 is TGTGCCAGCAGCCCCGGACAGGGGGGTTTCTACGAGCAGTACTTC.

This clone has a single count. The chain joins TRBV19 to TRBJ1-1; 7 nucleotides agree with TRBD1. V dropped 6 bases and J dropped 2; count of bases not matched to a gene: 9. Germline CDR1 and CDR2: LNHDA and SQIVND (reference sequence). The CDR3 length is 15 residues. This chain's CDR3 is CASRPPGQINTEAFF. DNA of the CDR3: TGTGCCAGTAGACCCCCGGGACAGATTAACACTGAAGCTTTCTTT.

This chain uses TRBV6-2 or TRBV6-3 with TRBJ2-7; 7 bases match TRBD1. V shed 0 bases and J 3 bases; nucleotides not matched to a gene: 8. Germline CDR1 MNHEY, CDR2 SVGEGT. The CDR3 sequence is 16 residues long. The CDR3 sequence: CASSYSMGQSYYEQYF. As DNA, the CDR3 is TGTGCCAGCAGTTACTCGATGGGACAGTCATACTACGAGCAGTACTTC.

The chain uses TRBV27 and TRBJ1-5; the match to TRBD1 covers 7 bases. The V gene's germline CDR1 is MNHEY and CDR2 SMNVEV (reference sequence). With 6 bases clipped from V and 7 bases from J, the junction kept 6 bases outside the gene matches. This CDR3 spans 13 amino acids. For the CDR3, the DNA is TGTGCCAGCAGGACAGGGTTGGGGCAGCCCCAGCATTTT. Its translation: CASRTGLGQPQHF.

The V and J genes are TRBV2 and TRBJ2-1; 10 bases line up with TRBD1. This CDR3 has 15 amino acids. Looked up from germline, CDR1 is SNHLY and CDR2 is FYNNEI. The V gene end was trimmed by 7 bases and the J gene end by 7 bases; junction bases not matched to a gene: 10. The CDR3 sequence: CASTKDRGRLNEQFF. The CDR3 nucleotides are TGTGCCAGCACGAAGGACAGGGGGAGGTTGAATGAGCAGTTCTTC.

The chain recombines TRBV3-1 (or the pseudogene TRBV3-2) with TRBJ2-7; 7 bases fit TRBD1. Per germline, CDR1 LGHDT and CDR2 YNNKEL (reference sequence). Trimming cost V 3 bases and J 3 bases; bases outside gene matches: 11. CDR3 size: 16 residues. The CDR3 region has the DNA TGTGCCAGCAGCCAGGCTTTCGGACAGGACAGCTACGAGCAGTACTTC. It is translated as CASSQAFGQDSYEQYF.

This sequence joins TRBV5-1 and TRBJ2-6; D is undetermined. V was cut by 1 base and J by 2 bases, with 10 bases left in between. The CDR3 runs to 16 residues. Germline CDR1 is SGHRS and CDR2 is YFSETQ. CDR3 residues: CASSLHLSTGANVLTF. CDR3 nucleotide sequence: TGCGCCAGCAGCTTGCACCTAAGCACTGGGGCCAACGTCCTGACTTTC.

This chain links TRBV30 with TRBJ2-7, with 7 bases lining up with TRBD2. CDR1 and CDR2 from the germline V gene are GTSNPN and SVGIG (reference sequence). There are 14 residues in the CDR3. Losses at the gene ends were 0 bases for V and 2 bases for J; bases not matched to a gene: 4. This CDR3 reads CAWSVGGPTYEQYF. Written as DNA, the CDR3 is TGTGCCTGGAGTGTGGGAGGGCCCACCTACGAGCAGTACTTC. Full variable domain (outside the CDR3, taken from reference TRBV30 and TRBJ2-7): SQTIHQWPATLVQPVGSPLSLECTVEGTSNPNLYWYRQAAGRGLQLLFYSVGIGQISSEVPQNLSASRPQDRQFILSSKKLLLSDSGFYLCAWSVGGPTYEQYFGPGTRLTVT.

The rearrangement uses TRBV30 and TRBJ1-5; D not certain. Germline V lookup: CDR1 GTSNPN, CDR2 SVGIG (reference sequence). The germline V and J ends were trimmed by 0 bases and 7 bases, with 10 bases remaining between them. The CDR3 totals 13 residues. The CDR3 reads CAWSVSGGQPQHF. CDR3 bases: TGTGCCTGGAGTGTATCGGGAGGCCAGCCCCAGCATTTT.

The rearrangement uses TRBV27 and TRBJ1-2; no clear D. The V gene's germline CDR1 is MNHEY and CDR2 SMNVEV (reference sequence). This CDR3 has 11 amino acids. Trimming removed 10 bases at V and 4 bases at J, with 10 bases between. The CDR3 region is CATGESYGYTF. The CDR3 region has the DNA TGTGCCACTGGGGAGAGCTATGGCTACACCTTC.